The text below deals with one TCR beta chain. The antigen is not known. These data originate in a study of cytomegalovirus exposure and HLA in healthy donors. Findings of the study overall: Earlier analysis found most TCR beta V segments productive about 87% or about 30% of the time. Later, TCR association rates were found to vary by HLA locus, highest for DRB1 and lowest for HLA-C. Analysis was performed later, and it showed HLA-associated TCR beta chains to be more clonally expanded than equally common others.

Each of the donors was a healthy bone marrow donor. CDR1 SEHNR and CDR2 FQNEAQ come from the germline V gene (reference sequence). Trimming cost V 7 bases and J 4 bases, with 14 bases left between them. CDR3 size: 14 residues. The primer mix had 60 Vbeta and 13 Jbeta primers. TCRdb keeps only in-frame clones here, not all; method: immunoSEQ multiplex PCR. The sample includes roughly 190,000 clones, roughly 77% seen only once; the top ten take 1.5% to 2%. The source is a woman between 50 and 59 years old in good health and CMV-seronegative. Sequenced material: PBMCs. The J gene is TRBJ2-1, the V gene TRBV7-9, with D perhaps TRBD2 (6 bases). This chain's CDR3 is CASTRTGDYNEQFF. The CDR3 DNA sequence: TGTGCCAGCACCCGGACGGGGGATTACAATGAGCAGTTCTTC.